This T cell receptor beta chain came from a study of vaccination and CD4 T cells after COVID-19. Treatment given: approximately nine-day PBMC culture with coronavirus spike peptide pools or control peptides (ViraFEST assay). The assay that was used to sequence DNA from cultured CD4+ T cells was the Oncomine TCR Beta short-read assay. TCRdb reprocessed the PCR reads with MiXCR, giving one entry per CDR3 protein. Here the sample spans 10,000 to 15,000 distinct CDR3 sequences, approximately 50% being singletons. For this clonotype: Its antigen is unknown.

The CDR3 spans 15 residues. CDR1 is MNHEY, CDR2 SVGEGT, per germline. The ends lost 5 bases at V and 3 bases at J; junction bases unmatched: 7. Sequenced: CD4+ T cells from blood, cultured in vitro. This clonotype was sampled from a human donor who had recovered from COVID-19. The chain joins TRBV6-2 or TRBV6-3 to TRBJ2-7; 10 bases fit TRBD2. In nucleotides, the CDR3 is TGTGCCAGCAGTCCGGTTAGCGGGAGGTTCTACGAGCAGTACTTC. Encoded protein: CASSPVSGRFYEQYF.